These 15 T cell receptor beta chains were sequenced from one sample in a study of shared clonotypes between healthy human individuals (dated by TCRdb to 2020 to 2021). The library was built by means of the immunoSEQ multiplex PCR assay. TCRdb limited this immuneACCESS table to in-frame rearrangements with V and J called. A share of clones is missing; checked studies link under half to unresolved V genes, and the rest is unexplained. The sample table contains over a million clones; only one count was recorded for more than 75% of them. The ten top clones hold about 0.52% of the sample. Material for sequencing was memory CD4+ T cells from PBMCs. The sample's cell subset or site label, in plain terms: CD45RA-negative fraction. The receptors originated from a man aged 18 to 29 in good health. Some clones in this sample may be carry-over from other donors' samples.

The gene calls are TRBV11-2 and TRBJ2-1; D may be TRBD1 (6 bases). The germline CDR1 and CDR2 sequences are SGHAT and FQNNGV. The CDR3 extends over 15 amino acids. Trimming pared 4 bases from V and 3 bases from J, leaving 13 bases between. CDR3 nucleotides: TGTGCCAGCAGCTCACCGGGACATAACTACAATGAGCAGTTCTTC. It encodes CASSSPGHNYNEQFF.

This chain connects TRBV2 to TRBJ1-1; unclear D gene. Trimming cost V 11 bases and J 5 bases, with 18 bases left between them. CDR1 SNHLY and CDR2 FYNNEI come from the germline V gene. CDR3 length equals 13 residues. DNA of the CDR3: TGTGCCGACAAAAGGGAGGCTCAGACTGAAGCTTTCTTT. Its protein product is CADKREAQTEAFF.

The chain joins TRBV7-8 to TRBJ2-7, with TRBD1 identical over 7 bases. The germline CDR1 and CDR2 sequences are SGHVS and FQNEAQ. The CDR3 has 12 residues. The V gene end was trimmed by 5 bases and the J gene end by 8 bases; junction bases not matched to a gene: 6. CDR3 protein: CASSLRDSQQYF. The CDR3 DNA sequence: TGTGCCAGCAGCCTCCGGGACAGTCAGCAGTACTTC.

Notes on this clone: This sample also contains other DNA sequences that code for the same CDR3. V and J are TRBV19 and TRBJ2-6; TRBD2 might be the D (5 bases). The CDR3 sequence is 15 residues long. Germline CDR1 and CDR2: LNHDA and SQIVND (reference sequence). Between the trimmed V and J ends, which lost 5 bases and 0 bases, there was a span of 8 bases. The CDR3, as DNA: TGTGCCAGTAGTGTCGGGAACTCTGGGGCCAACGTCCTGACTTTC. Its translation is CASSVGNSGANVLTF.

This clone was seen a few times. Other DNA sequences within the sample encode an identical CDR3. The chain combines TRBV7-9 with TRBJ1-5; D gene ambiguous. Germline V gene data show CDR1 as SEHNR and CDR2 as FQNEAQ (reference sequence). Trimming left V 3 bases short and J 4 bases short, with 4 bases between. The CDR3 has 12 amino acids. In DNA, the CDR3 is TGTGCCAGCAGCTTTGGGAATCAGCCCCAGCATTTT. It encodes CASSFGNQPQHF.

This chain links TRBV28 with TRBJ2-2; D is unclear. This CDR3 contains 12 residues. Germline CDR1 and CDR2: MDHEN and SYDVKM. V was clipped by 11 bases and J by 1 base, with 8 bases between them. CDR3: CAYQVNTGELFF. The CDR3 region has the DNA TGTGCCTACCAAGTGAACACCGGGGAGCTGTTTTTT.

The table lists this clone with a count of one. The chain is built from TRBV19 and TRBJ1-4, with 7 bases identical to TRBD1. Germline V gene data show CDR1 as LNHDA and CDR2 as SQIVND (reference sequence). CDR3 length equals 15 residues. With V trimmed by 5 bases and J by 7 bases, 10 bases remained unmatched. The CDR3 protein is CASSDGTVVSEKLFF. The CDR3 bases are TGTGCCAGTAGTGACGGGACAGTGGTTAGTGAAAAACTGTTTTTT.

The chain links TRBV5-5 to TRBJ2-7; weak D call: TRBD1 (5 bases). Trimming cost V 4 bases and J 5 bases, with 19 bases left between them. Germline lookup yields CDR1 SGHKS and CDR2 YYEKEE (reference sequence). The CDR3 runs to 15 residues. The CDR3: CASSLRVLGKNEQYF. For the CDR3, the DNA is TGTGCCAGCAGCCTCAGGGTTTTGGGAAAGAACGAGCAGTACTTC. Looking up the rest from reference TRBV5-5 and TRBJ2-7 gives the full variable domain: DAGVTQSPTHLIKTRGQQVTLRCSPISGHKSVSWYQQVLGQGPQFIFQYYEKEERGRGNFPDRFSARQFPNYSSELNVNALLLGDSALYLCASSLRVLGKNEQYFGPGTRLTVT.

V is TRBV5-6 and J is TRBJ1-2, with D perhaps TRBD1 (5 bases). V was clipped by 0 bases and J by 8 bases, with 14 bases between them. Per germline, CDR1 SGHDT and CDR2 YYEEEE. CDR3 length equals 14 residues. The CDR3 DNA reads TGTGCCAGCAGCTTGGGACAGACCTCTGGAGGCTACACCTTC. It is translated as CASSLGQTSGGYTF.

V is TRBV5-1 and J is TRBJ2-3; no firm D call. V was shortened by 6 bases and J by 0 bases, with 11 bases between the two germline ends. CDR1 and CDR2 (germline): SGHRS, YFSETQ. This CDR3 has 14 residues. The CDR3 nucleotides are TGCGCCAGCAACCACCGATCGAGCACAGATACGCAGTATTTT. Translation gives CASNHRSSTDTQYF.

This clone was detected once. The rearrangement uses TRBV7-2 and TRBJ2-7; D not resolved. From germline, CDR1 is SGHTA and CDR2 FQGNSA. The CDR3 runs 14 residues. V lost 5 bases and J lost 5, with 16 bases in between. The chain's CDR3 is CASSPLGLRDEQYF. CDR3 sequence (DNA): TGTGCCAGCAGCCCACTGGGCCTTAGGGACGAGCAGTACTTC.

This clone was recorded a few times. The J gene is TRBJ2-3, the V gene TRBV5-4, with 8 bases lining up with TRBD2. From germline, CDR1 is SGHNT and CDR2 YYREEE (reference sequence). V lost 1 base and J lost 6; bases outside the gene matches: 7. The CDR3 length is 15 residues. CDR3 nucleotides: TGTGCCAGCAGCTTGACGGGAGGGCCGGGGGATACGCAGTATTTT. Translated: CASSLTGGPGDTQYF.

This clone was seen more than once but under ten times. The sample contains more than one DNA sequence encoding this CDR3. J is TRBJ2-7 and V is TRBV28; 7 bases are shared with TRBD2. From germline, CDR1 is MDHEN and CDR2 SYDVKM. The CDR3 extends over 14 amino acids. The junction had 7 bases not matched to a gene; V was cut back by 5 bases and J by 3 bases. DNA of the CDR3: TGTGCCAGCAGTCCGGCGGGAGCCCACTACGAGCAGTACTTC. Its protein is CASSPAGAHYEQYF. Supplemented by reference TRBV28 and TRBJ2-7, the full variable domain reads DVKVTQSSRYLVKRTGEKVFLECVQDMDHENMFWYRQDPGLGLRLIYFSYDVKMKEKGDIPEGYSVSREKKERFSLILESASTNQTSMYLCASSPAGAHYEQYFGPGTRLTVT.

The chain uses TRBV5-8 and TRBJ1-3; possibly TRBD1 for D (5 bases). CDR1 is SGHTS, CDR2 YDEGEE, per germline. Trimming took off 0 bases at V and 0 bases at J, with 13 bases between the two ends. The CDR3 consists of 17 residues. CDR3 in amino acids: CASSLALTASSGNTIYF. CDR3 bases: TGTGCCAGCAGCTTGGCCCTGACAGCAAGCTCTGGAAACACCATATATTTT. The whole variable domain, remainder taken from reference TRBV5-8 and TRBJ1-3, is EAGVTQSPTHLIKTRGQQATLRCSPISGHTSVYWYQQALGLGLQFLLWYDEGEERNRGNFPPRFSGRQFPNYSSELNVNALELEDSALYLCASSLALTASSGNTIYFGEGSWLTVV.

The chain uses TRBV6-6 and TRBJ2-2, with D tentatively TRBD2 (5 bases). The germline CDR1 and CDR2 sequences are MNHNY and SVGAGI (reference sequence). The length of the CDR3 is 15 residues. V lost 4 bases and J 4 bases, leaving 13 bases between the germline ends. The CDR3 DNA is TGTGCCAGCAGTTCAAGGACTGAGGCCACCGGGGAGCTGTTTTTT. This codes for CASSSRTEATGELFF.